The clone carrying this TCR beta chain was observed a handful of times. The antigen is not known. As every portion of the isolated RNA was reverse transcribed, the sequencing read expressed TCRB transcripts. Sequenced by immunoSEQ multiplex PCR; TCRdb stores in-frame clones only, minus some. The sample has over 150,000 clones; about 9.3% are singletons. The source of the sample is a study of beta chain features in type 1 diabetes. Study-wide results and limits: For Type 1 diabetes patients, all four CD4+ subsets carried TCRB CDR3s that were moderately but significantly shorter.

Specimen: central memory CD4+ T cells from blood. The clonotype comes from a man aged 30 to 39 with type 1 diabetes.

The chain's CDR3 is CASSFMGQADTQYF. DNA of the CDR3: TGCGCCAGCAGCTTTATGGGGCAGGCAGATACGCAGTATTTT. The V call is TRBV5-1, the J call TRBJ2-3; the D gene is possibly TRBD1 (5 bases). The CDR3 has 14 residues. Trimming removed 2 bases from V and 4 bases from J, with 11 bases in between. From germline, CDR1 is SGHRS and CDR2 YFSETQ.